The present entry profiles one T cell receptor (beta chain) with its context. Its antigen remains unknown. This sample was included in a study of monozygotic twins with inflammatory bowel disease. Findings and caveats of the study: Possibly reflecting limited power, no difference in repertoire similarity was found between concordant and discordant twins.

CDR1 is DFQATT and CDR2 is SNEGSKA in the germline V gene (reference sequence). The CDR3 is 15 residues long. The team made cDNA by running eight separate reactions for each sample. One entry per CDR3 protein, without DNA, is what TCRdb gives after re-calling the 5' RACE reads. Its table lists over 350,000 distinct CDR3 sequences. The receptor was isolated from a human donor with ulcerative colitis or Crohn's disease, or a healthy co-twin of an affected twin (not recorded which). The specimen sequenced was blood. The chain combines TRBV20-1 with TRBJ1-5; TCRdb returns TRBD1, unconfirmable since there is no DNA. CDR3 sequence: CSASSRDTLNQPQHF.